Included here is one T cell receptor beta chain sequence, with context. This clone's antigen is unknown. Base-call qualities are not available, and no considerably larger clone is one nucleotide away. This entry belongs to a study of vaccination effects on CD4 cells after COVID-19 (dated 2022 in TCRdb). Turning to the overall study: Post-vaccine samples across the study were collected a median of 72 days after the second dose, with a range of 14 to 241. SARS-CoV-2 spike-specific CD4+ TCR repertoires from before and after mRNA vaccination were compared in COVID-19 convalescent patients and in infection-naive vaccine recipients. Altogether, over 9 COVID-19 convalescent patients and several SARS-CoV-2-naive healthy vaccine recipients made up the full study. In the study, cultures from other donors were sequenced using the Oncomine TCR Beta short-read assay on an Illumina iSeq 100.

Taken from cysteine to phenylalanine, the CDR3 has 15 residues. This entry keeps only the CDR3 DNA: 45 bases, framed from base 1. As encoded in the germline V gene, CDR1 is MNHEY while CDR2 is SVGAGI. At the junction V is shortened by 8 bases and J by 5 bases, with 19 bases in between. In the ViraFEST assay, PBMC were stimulated with viral peptide pools, and TCR sequencing was then used to find antigen-specific CD4+ T cell clonotypes based on their expansion. After approximately 11 days of culture, CD4+ T cells were isolated with the EasySep CD4+ T cell isolation kit. Each participant received two doses of an mRNA SARS-CoV-2 vaccine, either BNT162b2 or mRNA-1273. Negative nucleocapsid antibody results before and after vaccination confirmed that the healthy vaccine recipients had no prior SARS-CoV-2 infection. About 2.2 million PBMC per well were cultured in IMDM with approximately 5% human AB serum, 7.5 to 10 IU/ml IL-2 and gentamicin, plus 10 ug/ml peptides. On days 3 and 7, half of the culture medium was replaced with fresh IL-2-containing medium. Unless otherwise noted, each peptide stimulation condition was cultured in triplicate wells. Using Ficoll-Paque Plus gradient centrifugation, PBMC were separated from whole blood and then either used fresh or cryopreserved at -140C. The spike proteins of SARS-CoV-2 and of the common cold coronaviruses HCoV-NL63, HCoV-OC43 and HCoV-229E were spanned by overlapping peptide pools. The QIAamp micro DNA kit was used to extract genomic DNA from the cultured CD4+ T cells.

The receptor library was made with the immunoSEQ multiplex PCR assay. DNA from the CD4+ T cells that had been cultured and isolated underwent TCR beta CDR3 sequencing. Per the authors' processing: The analysis removed non-productive TCR sequences, trimmed reads to the CDR3 region, and retained only CDR3s that were 7 or more amino acids long. Antigen-specific clonotypes were identified with the MANAFEST web app by comparing expansion in peptide wells against reference cultures. Positive clones required FDR<0.05 expansion versus reference and all other wells, odds ratio above 5, and frequency above 0.1% in two replicate wells. Clonotypes significantly expanded in SARS-CoV-2 spike wells and in at least one common cold coronavirus spike condition were defined as cross-reactive. CDR3 similarity was assessed by Levenshtein distance with the stringdist R package, and unrooted trees were built with ape in R 3.6.1. TCRdb carries this immuneACCESS record with in-frame sequences only. Its versions omit some clonotypes, under half of them owing to an unresolved V gene in the studies checked, with the rest unexplained. V, J and clone size reflect that table, while D and trimming were determined from the DNA. Here the sample has tens of thousands of clones; approximately 68% occur a single time. About 8.7% of the sample lies in the top ten.

Summary of the overall study and its limitations: The study was limited by a small number of convalescent patients, and early post-infection timepoints were lacking. At late post-vaccination timepoints, both infection-induced and vaccine-induced clones showed marked clonal contraction, consistent with waning T cell responses. In healthy vaccine recipients, vaccine-induced clones were almost all SARS-CoV-2 mono-reactive, with only 1 of 255 being cross-reactive with common cold coronaviruses.

The sample here was CD4+ T cells from PBMCs cultured with SARS-CoV-2 spike peptides, taken after COVID-19 vaccination. The cell subset or site label corresponds to: SARS-CoV-2 spike overlapping peptide pool stimulation. The source is a human donor who received a COVID-19 vaccine. The rearranged chain carries TRBV6-5 and TRBJ1-5; the best D guess is TRBD1, with 5 bases matching. For the CDR3, the sequence is CASEGTWGAYQPQHF. At the DNA level, the sequence is TGTGCCAGCGAGGGAACATGGGGCGCTTATCAGCCCCAGCATTTT.